This passage covers 27 T cell receptor beta chains from one sample sequenced in a study of blood T cell repertoires in COVID-19. Clones were sequenced by immunoSEQ multiplex PCR, and TCRdb holds only the in-frame ones, with some missing. The repertoire holds 55,000 to 75,000 clones, with approximately 89% as singletons. Sequencing used peripheral blood. Receptor source: a human donor in a cohort sampled during active COVID-19.

V usage is TRBV6-2 or TRBV6-3 and J usage is TRBJ2-1; D is perhaps TRBD1 (6 bases). Trimming took 6 bases from V and 2 from J, leaving 17 bases between them. CDR3 size: 16 residues. Germline V gene sequence: CDR1 MNHEY, CDR2 SVGEGT. CDR3 sequence: CASSLTTGWTYNEQFF. The CDR3 DNA reads as TGTGCCAGCAGCCTCACGACAGGTTGGACCTACAATGAGCAGTTCTTC.

Note on this clone: One junction end does not reproduce the germline sequence, and a read error may be involved. The chain links TRBV11-3 to TRBJ1-2, with D possibly TRBD1 on 5 matching bases. This CDR3 is 14 amino acids long. Germline CDR1 reads SGHNT; CDR2 reads YENEEA. DNA of the CDR3: TGTGCCAGCAGCTTAGGTCCCTCTGAGCGGGGCTTCACCTTC. Its translation is CASSLGPSERGFTF.

The genes are TRBV9 and TRBJ1-3; tentatively, D is TRBD1 (5 bases). CDR3 length: 13 residues. V gave up 4 bases and J gave up 2 bases, with 7 bases separating them. The germline V gene has CDR1 SGDLS and CDR2 YYNGEE. The CDR3 loop is CASSSGAGNTIYF. The DNA of the CDR3 is TGTGCCAGCAGCTCGGGGGCTGGAAACACCATATATTTT.

The chain recombines TRBV11-2 with TRBJ1-2; D might be TRBD1 (6 bases). The CDR3 runs to 16 residues. The V gene's germline CDR1 is SGHAT and CDR2 FQNNGV. The germline V and J ends were trimmed by 2 bases and 0 bases, with 13 bases remaining between them. The CDR3 nucleotides are TGTGCCAGCAGCTTAAAGAGGGGGGGATCTAACTATGGCTACACCTTC. The encoded protein is CASSLKRGGSNYGYTF.

V is TRBV7-2 and J is TRBJ2-7, with D tentatively TRBD1 (5 bases). CDR1 is SGHTA, CDR2 FQGNSA, per germline. The CDR3 consists of 13 residues. With 3 bases removed from V and 3 bases from J, the gap between germline ends came to 9 bases. The CDR3 spells CASSFDRSYEQYF. In DNA form, the CDR3 reads TGTGCCAGCAGCTTCGACAGAAGCTACGAGCAGTACTTC. The whole variable domain, remainder taken from reference TRBV7-2 and TRBJ2-7, is GAGVSQSPSNKVTEKGKDVELRCDPISGHTALYWYRQSLGQGLEFLIYFQGNSAPDKSGLPSDRFSAERTGGSVSTLTIQRTQQEDSAVYLCASSFDRSYEQYFGPGTRLTVT.

The chain is built from TRBV19 and TRBJ2-7; D is perhaps TRBD1 (5 bases). Trimming stripped 3 bases from V and 6 bases from J, with 15 bases between. The CDR3 is made up of 14 amino acids. Germline V CDR1 and CDR2: LNHDA, SQIVND (reference sequence). As DNA, the CDR3 is TGTGCCAGTAGTATTGGGCCCGGACATCTCGAGCAGTACTTC. This encodes CASSIGPGHLEQYF. Complete variable domain (other parts from reference TRBV19 and TRBJ2-7): DGGITQSPKYLFRKEGQNVTLSCEQNLNHDAMYWYRQDPGQGLRLIYYSQIVNDFQKGDIAEGYSVSREKKESFPLTVTSAQKNPTAFYLCASSIGPGHLEQYFGPGTRLTVT.

In DNA form, the CDR3 reads TGTGCCAGCAGCGTTAGCGGGGGGGCCTCCGGGGAGCTGTTTTTT. Protein sequence: CASSVSGGASGELFF. The chain employs TRBV7-8 and TRBJ2-2; 11 bases map to TRBD2. This CDR3 spans 15 amino acids. V lost 5 bases and J lost 6; bases outside the gene matches: 5. Germline V CDR1 and CDR2: SGHVS, FQNEAQ.

The chain combines TRBV30 with TRBJ2-7, with 8 bases lining up with TRBD2. Germline trimming cut 2 bases from V and 0 bases from J; bases unmatched to any gene: 9. The CDR3 totals 16 residues. The germline gives CDR1 GTSNPN, CDR2 SVGIG (reference sequence). CDR3: CAWSKSGGYISYEQYF. CDR3 in DNA: TGTGCCTGGAGTAAGAGCGGGGGCTATATCTCCTACGAGCAGTACTTC.

The rearrangement links TRBV4-1 to TRBJ1-3, with D perhaps TRBD1 (5 bases). Germline-derived CDR1 and CDR2 are MGHRA and YSYEKL. V lost 4 bases, J lost 0 bases, and 10 bases lay in between. This CDR3 region has 15 residues. In DNA form, the CDR3 reads TGCGCCAGCAGCCGAGCGGGGACCTCTGGAAACACCATATATTTT. Translated: CASSRAGTSGNTIYF.

CDR3 region: CASSHGGNTYEQYF. The CDR3 bases are TGTGCCAGCAGCCACGGGGGTAATACATACGAGCAGTACTTC. The J gene is TRBJ2-7, the V gene TRBV13, with a tentative D call TRBD2 (6 bases). Germline V gene lookup returns CDR1 PRHDT and CDR2 FYEKMQ (reference sequence). V was clipped by 5 bases and J by 4 bases, with 15 bases between them. This CDR3 contains 14 residues.

As to this clone: At one end, the junction sequence differs from germline, possibly due to a read error. V and J are TRBV12-3 or TRBV12-4 and TRBJ2-7; TRBD2 might be the D (5 bases). There are 13 residues in the CDR3. This chain's CDR3 is CASSLGGLDEQYF. The CDR3, as DNA: TGTGCCAGTAGTTTAGGAGGTCTCGACGAGCAGTACTTC.

The chain combines TRBV30 with TRBJ1-2; the match to TRBD1 covers 7 bases. This CDR3 comprises 14 residues. V lost 0 bases and J lost 4; bases outside the gene matches: 5. CDR1 is GTSNPN and CDR2 is SVGIG in the germline V gene (reference sequence). The CDR3 protein is CAWSVGKGAYGYTF. The DNA of the CDR3 is TGTGCCTGGAGTGTAGGGAAGGGGGCCTATGGCTACACCTTC.

V gene TRBV7-8 combines with J gene TRBJ1-5, with unresolved D. V was clipped by 5 bases and J by 0 bases, with 8 bases between them. Germline CDR1 is SGHVS and CDR2 is FQNEAQ. This CDR3 contains 14 residues. CDR3 coding DNA: TGTGCCAGCAGCCTCGACAATAGCAATCAGCCCCAGCATTTT. This gives the protein CASSLDNSNQPQHF.

The chain joins TRBV9 to TRBJ2-1, with TRBD1 as a possible D gene (5 bases). This CDR3 region has 17 residues. The V end was cut by 1 base, the J end by 0 bases, with 14 bases between. Germline V gene data show CDR1 as SGDLS and CDR2 as YYNGEE. CDR3 in amino acids: CASSVLPDISSYNEQFF. The DNA of the CDR3 is TGTGCCAGCAGCGTACTACCGGACATAAGCTCCTACAATGAGCAGTTCTTC.

The chain joins TRBV6-5 to TRBJ1-1; possible D gene TRBD1, 5 bases. The CDR3 loop spans 16 amino acids. Germline-derived CDR1 and CDR2 are MNHEY and SVGAGI. V gave up 4 bases and J gave up 1 base, with 16 bases separating them. In nucleotides, the CDR3 is TGTGCCAGCAGTTCTCCTCTAGGGGCCGCGAACACTGAAGCTTTCTTT. It encodes CASSSPLGAANTEAFF.

V and J are TRBV10-3 and TRBJ1-1; tentatively, D is TRBD1 (6 bases). The CDR3 spans 13 residues. Trimming shortened V by 7 bases and J by 1 base, and 10 bases separated the two germline ends. Germline V gene lookup returns CDR1 ENHRY and CDR2 SYGVKD. The CDR3 nucleotides read TGTGCCATCACATCGGACAGGAACACTGAAGCTTTCTTT. Amino acids: CAITSDRNTEAFF.

This chain links TRBV11-3 with TRBJ2-5; D is uncertain. The V gene lost 0 bases and the J gene lost 5 bases, with 4 bases spanning the gap. Germline values: CDR1 SGHNT, CDR2 YENEEA. CDR3 length: 12 amino acids. CDR3 in amino acids: CASSLDGETQYF. The CDR3 DNA sequence: TGTGCCAGCAGCTTAGATGGCGAGACCCAGTACTTC. The variable domain in full, completed from reference TRBV11-3 and TRBJ2-5, reads EAGVVQSPRYKIIEKKQPVAFWCNPISGHNTLYWYLQNLGQGPELLIRYENEEAVDDSQLPKDRFSAERLKGVDSTLKIQPAELGDSAVYLCASSLDGETQYFGPGTRLLVL.

The rearrangement uses TRBV11-2 and TRBJ1-3; possible D gene TRBD1, 5 bases. V was pared by 2 bases and J by 4 bases, with 21 bases between. Germline values: CDR1 SGHAT, CDR2 FQNNGV. CDR3 size: 18 residues. The CDR3 bases are TGTGCCAGCAGCTTACTGCCGGTATGGGGCCAAGGGGGAAACACCATATATTTT. Protein product: CASSLLPVWGQGGNTIYF. Full variable domain (outside the CDR3, taken from reference TRBV11-2 and TRBJ1-3): EAGVAQSPRYKIIEKRQSVAFWCNPISGHATLYWYQQILGQGPKLLIQFQNNGVVDDSQLPKDRFSAERLKGVDSTLKIQPAKLEDSAVYLCASSLLPVWGQGGNTIYFGEGSWLTVV.

This clone was found once. Distinct nucleotide sequences in the sample also encode this CDR3. The chain couples TRBV25-1 to TRBJ2-7, with 7 bases matching TRBD1. The junction had 12 bases not matched to a gene; V was cut back by 7 bases and J by 3 bases. The CDR3 extends over 15 amino acids. The germline V gene encodes CDR1 MGHDK and CDR2 SYGVNS. The CDR3 DNA reads TGTGCCAGCAACCCAACCGGGACAGAATACTACGAGCAGTACTTC. Translation gives CASNPTGTEYYEQYF.

The chain couples TRBV6-5 to TRBJ2-7; D possibly corresponds to TRBD1 (6 bases). Germline V CDR1 and CDR2: MNHEY, SVGAGI. The CDR3 is 14 amino acids. Trimming removed 2 bases from V and 2 bases from J, with 10 bases in between. The CDR3 sequence is CASSYTQGPYEQYF. CDR3 sequence (DNA): TGTGCCAGCAGTTACACCCAGGGGCCCTACGAGCAGTACTTC.

The chain joins TRBV4-1 to TRBJ2-7; D remains unclear. V was clipped by 0 bases and J by 1 base, with 13 bases between them. CDR3 size: 16 residues. The germline V gene encodes CDR1 MGHRA and CDR2 YSYEKL. CDR3 sequence (DNA): TGCGCCAGCAGCCAAGATCCGGCAGCGCCTTCCTACGAGCAGTACTTC. This codes for CASSQDPAAPSYEQYF.

The chain uses TRBV7-2 and TRBJ1-1, with D possibly being TRBD1 (6 bases). V lost 0 bases and J lost 4, with 27 bases in between. CDR3 length: 20 residues. CDR1 and CDR2 (germline): SGHTA, FQGNSA. In nucleotides, the CDR3 is TGTGCCAGCAGCTTAGCGGGAGGGTGGGGGGGCAGGAGTAGGGTCACTGAAGCTTTCTTT. This gives the protein CASSLAGGWGGRSRVTEAFF.

This sequence joins TRBV5-1 and TRBJ2-7; no definite D call. The CDR3 is made up of 14 amino acids. Trimming took 2 bases from V and 1 from J, leaving 10 bases between them. Germline CDR1 and CDR2: SGHRS and YFSETQ. The CDR3 loop reads CASSLISASYEQYF. As DNA, the CDR3 is TGCGCCAGCAGCTTAATAAGCGCTTCCTACGAGCAGTACTTC.

V usage is TRBV2 and J usage is TRBJ2-7, with D perhaps matching TRBD1 (6 bases). Trimming stripped 6 bases from V and 4 bases from J, with 10 bases between. CDR1 and CDR2 from the germline V gene are SNHLY and FYNNEI. This CDR3 contains 12 residues. CDR3 region: CASRPRGYEQYF. The CDR3 coding sequence is TGTGCCAGCAGGCCCAGGGGATACGAGCAGTACTTC.

The chain recombines TRBV11-2 with TRBJ1-4; unclear D gene. V lost 1 base and J lost 4, with 7 bases in between. This CDR3 has 14 amino acids. Germline values: CDR1 SGHAT, CDR2 FQNNGV. The DNA for the CDR3 is TGTGCCAGCAGCTTAGGGCCTTTTAATGAAAAACTGTTTTTT. This gives the protein CASSLGPFNEKLFF.

The chain uses TRBV5-1 and TRBJ2-7, with TRBD2 identical over 7 bases. V lost 6 bases, J lost 8 bases, and 11 bases stayed unmatched. The CDR3 sequence is 13 residues long. Per the germline V gene, CDR1 is SGHRS and CDR2 is YFSETQ. The CDR3 sequence: CASTPLSGEKQYF. DNA for the CDR3: TGCGCCAGCACCCCCCTAAGCGGGGAGAAGCAGTACTTC.

The CDR3 loop reads CASRQGDSPLHF. CDR3 DNA sequence: TGCGCCAGCAGACAGGGCGATTCACCCCTCCACTTT. The chain couples TRBV5-1 to TRBJ1-6; TRBD1 is a possible D gene (6 bases). Trimming cost V 5 bases and J 8 bases, with 8 bases left between them. The V gene's germline CDR1 is SGHRS and CDR2 YFSETQ. This CDR3 spans 12 amino acids.